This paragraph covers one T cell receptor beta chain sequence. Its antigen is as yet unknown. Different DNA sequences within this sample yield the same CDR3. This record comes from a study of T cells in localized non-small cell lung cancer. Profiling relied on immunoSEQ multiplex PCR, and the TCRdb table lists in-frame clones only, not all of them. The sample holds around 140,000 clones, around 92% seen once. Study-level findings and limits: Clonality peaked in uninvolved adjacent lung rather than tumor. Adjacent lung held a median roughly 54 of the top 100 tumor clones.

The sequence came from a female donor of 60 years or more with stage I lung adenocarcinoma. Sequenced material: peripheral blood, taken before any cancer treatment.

The CDR3 DNA sequence: TGCGCCAGCAGCTTAGGGGGGGGCACAGATACGCAGTATTTT. This translates into CASSLGGGTDTQYF. The chain employs TRBV5-1 and TRBJ2-3; tentative D call: TRBD2 (7 bases). Germline V gene data show CDR1 as SGHRS and CDR2 as YFSETQ. The CDR3 runs to 14 residues. V was trimmed by 2 bases and J by 1 base, leaving 8 bases between them.